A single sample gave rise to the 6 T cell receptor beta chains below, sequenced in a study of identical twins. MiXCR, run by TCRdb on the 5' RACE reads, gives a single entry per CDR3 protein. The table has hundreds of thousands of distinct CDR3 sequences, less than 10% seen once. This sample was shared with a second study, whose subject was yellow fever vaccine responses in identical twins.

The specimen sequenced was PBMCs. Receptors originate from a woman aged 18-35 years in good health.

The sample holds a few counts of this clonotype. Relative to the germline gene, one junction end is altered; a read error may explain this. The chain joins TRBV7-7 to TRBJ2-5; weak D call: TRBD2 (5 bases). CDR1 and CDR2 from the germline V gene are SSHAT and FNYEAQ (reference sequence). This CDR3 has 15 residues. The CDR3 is CASSLVGEIGETQYF. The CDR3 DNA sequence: TGTGCTAGCAGCTTAGTCGGGGAAATCGGAGAGACCCAGTACTTC.

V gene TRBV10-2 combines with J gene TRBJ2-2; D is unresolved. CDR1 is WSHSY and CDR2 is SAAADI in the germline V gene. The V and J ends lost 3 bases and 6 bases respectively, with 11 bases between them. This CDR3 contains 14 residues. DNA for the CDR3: TGCGCCAGCAGTGACCCCAGTCGCCCCGGGGAGCTGTTTTTT. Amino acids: CASSDPSRPGELFF.

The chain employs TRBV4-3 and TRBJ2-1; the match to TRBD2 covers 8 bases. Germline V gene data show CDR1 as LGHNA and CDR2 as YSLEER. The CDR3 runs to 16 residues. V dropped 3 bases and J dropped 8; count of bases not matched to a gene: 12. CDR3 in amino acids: CASSHLRAGDGDEQFF. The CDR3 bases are TGCGCCAGCAGCCACCTCCGAGCGGGAGACGGAGATGAGCAGTTCTTC.

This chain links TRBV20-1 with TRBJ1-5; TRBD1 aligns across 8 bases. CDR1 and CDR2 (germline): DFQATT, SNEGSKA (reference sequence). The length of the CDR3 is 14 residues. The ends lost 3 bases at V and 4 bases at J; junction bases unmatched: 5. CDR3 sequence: CSARPGQANQPQHF. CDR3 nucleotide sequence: TGCAGTGCTAGGCCGGGACAGGCGAATCAGCCCCAGCATTTT.

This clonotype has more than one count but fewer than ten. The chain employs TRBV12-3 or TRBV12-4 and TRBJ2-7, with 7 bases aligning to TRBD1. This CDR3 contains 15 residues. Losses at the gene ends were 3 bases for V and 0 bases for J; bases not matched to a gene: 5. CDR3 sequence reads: CASSLTGMSSYEQYF. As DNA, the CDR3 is TGTGCCAGCAGTTTGACAGGGATGAGCTCCTACGAGCAGTACTTC.

The CDR3 sequence: CASSPIPRNTDTQYF. The DNA of the CDR3 is TGTGCCAGCTCACCAATTCCCAGGAACACAGATACGCAGTATTTT. The chain is built from TRBV18 and TRBJ2-3, with D hard to call. V lost 2 bases and J lost 2, with 11 bases in between. The CDR3 is 15 amino acids. CDR1 and CDR2 (germline): KGHSH, LQKENI.